Listed here are 21 T cell receptor beta chains from one sample, sequenced in a study of blood T cell repertoires in COVID-19. Generated by immunoSEQ multiplex PCR, the TCRdb table keeps only in-frame clones and is missing some. The table has 100,000 or so clones, around 84% seen once. Sequenced material: peripheral blood. The receptors here all came from an older man with active or convalescent COVID-19.

This clone was detected only a few times. The chain has TRBV10-3 and TRBJ1-6, with no clear D. This CDR3 region has 17 residues. Germline V gene data show CDR1 as ENHRY and CDR2 as SYGVKD. The ends were cut back, 0 bases at V and 7 bases at J, with 16 bases in the middle. The CDR3 bases are TGTGCCATCAGTGAGTCGAGAGGGCCCGGGGAGAATTCACCCCTCCACTTT. Encoded protein: CAISESRGPGENSPLHF.

The chain joins TRBV28 to TRBJ2-6, with D unresolved. CDR1 and CDR2 from the germline V gene are MDHEN and SYDVKM. CDR3 length equals 16 residues. The V end lost 4 bases, the J end lost 0 bases, and 10 bases lay between the germline ends. CDR3 residues: CASSWAVSSGANVLTF. CDR3 coding DNA: TGTGCCAGCAGTTGGGCCGTTTCCTCTGGGGCCAACGTCCTGACTTTC.

The genes are TRBV6-6 and TRBJ2-1; D may be TRBD1 (6 bases). The length of the CDR3 is 18 residues. V shed 6 bases and J shed 4 bases, with 25 bases lying between them. Germline CDR1 is MNHNY and CDR2 is SVGAGI (reference sequence). CDR3 residues: CASSRARGQQSPYNEQFF. The DNA of the CDR3 is TGTGCCAGCAGCCGAGCCAGGGGCCAACAGTCGCCTTACAATGAGCAGTTCTTC.

This rearrangement joins TRBV9 to TRBJ2-1, with a weak D call TRBD2 (5 bases). Germline CDR1 SGDLS, CDR2 YYNGEE. Trimming pared 4 bases from V and 9 bases from J, leaving 17 bases between. The CDR3 has 14 residues. CDR3 DNA: TGTGCCAGCAGCCGGGATCCATTAACCGGTGAGCAGTTCTTC. This encodes CASSRDPLTGEQFF. The entire variable domain, with the rest obtained from reference TRBV9 and TRBJ2-1, is as follows: DSGVTQTPKHLITATGQRVTLRCSPRSGDLSVYWYQQSLDQGLQFLIQYYNGEERAKGNILERFSAQQFPDLHSELNLSSLELGDSALYFCASSRDPLTGEQFFGPGTRLTVL.

J is TRBJ2-5 and V is TRBV5-1; TRBD1 aligns across 9 bases. Germline-derived CDR1 and CDR2 are SGHRS and YFSETQ. The CDR3 sequence is 14 residues long. J was trimmed by 4 bases and V by 4 bases; bases with no gene match: 5. The CDR3 coding sequence is TGCGCCAGCAGCCCTACAGGGGGCTCAGAGACCCAGTACTTC. It codes for CASSPTGGSETQYF.

This CDR3 reads CASSFGLPNTGELFF. The CDR3, as DNA: TGCGCCAGCAGCTTTGGACTGCCAAACACCGGGGAGCTGTTTTTT. V usage is TRBV5-1 and J usage is TRBJ2-2, with D perhaps TRBD2 (5 bases). The CDR3 contains 15 residues. Germline CDR1 reads SGHRS; CDR2 reads YFSETQ. The germline V and J ends were trimmed by 2 bases and 2 bases, with 10 bases remaining between them.

V usage is TRBV6-2 or TRBV6-3 and J usage is TRBJ2-5, with D maybe TRBD1 (5 bases). Germline V CDR1 and CDR2: MNHEY, SVGEGT. This CDR3 region has 13 residues. The V and J ends lost 5 bases and 1 base respectively, with 8 bases between them. The CDR3 region has the DNA TGTGCCAGCAGTCCCGACAGCCAAGAGACCCAGTACTTC. Residues: CASSPDSQETQYF.

The chain uses TRBV5-1 and TRBJ2-1, with D unclear. The germline gives CDR1 SGHRS, CDR2 YFSETQ. CDR3 size: 15 residues. V was pared by 1 base and J by 0 bases, with 8 bases between. The CDR3 DNA follows: TGCGCCAGCAGCTTGCGGCGCGGCTCCTACAATGAGCAGTTCTTC. Its translation is CASSLRRGSYNEQFF.

This clone was detected only a few times. The same CDR3 can be traced to other DNA sequences in this sample. DNA for the CDR3: TGTGCCAGCTCACCACGACAGGGAGATGCCGGGGAGCTGTTTTTT. Amino acid sequence: CASSPRQGDAGELFF. The chain employs TRBV18 and TRBJ2-2; TRBD1 aligns across 7 bases. With V trimmed by 1 base and J by 6 bases, 5 bases remained unmatched. CDR3 length equals 15 residues. The germline V gene encodes CDR1 KGHSH and CDR2 LQKENI.

The chain has TRBV6-1 and TRBJ2-2, with TRBD1 as a possible D gene (5 bases). This CDR3 region has 15 residues. Trimming pared 2 bases from V and 7 bases from J, leaving 14 bases between. The germline gives CDR1 MNHNS, CDR2 SASEGT. Here the CDR3 DNA reads TGTGCCAGCAGTGAACGGGCAGGGTACGGCGGGGAGCTGTTTTTT. Protein: CASSERAGYGGELFF.

The chain employs TRBV5-1 and TRBJ1-3; D is ambiguous. Trimming left V 0 bases short and J 0 bases short, with 13 bases between. Germline V gene sequence: CDR1 SGHRS, CDR2 YFSETQ. This CDR3 contains 17 residues. CDR3 region: CASSLGGSSFSGNTIYF. The CDR3 region has the DNA TGCGCCAGCAGCTTGGGAGGCAGCTCGTTCTCTGGAAACACCATATATTTT.

The rearrangement uses TRBV3-1 (or the pseudogene TRBV3-2) and TRBJ2-3, with 10 positions matching TRBD2. Germline V CDR1 and CDR2: LGHDT, YNNKEL (reference sequence). V shed 0 bases, J shed 5 bases, and the junction held 5 bases outside the gene matches. The length of the CDR3 is 16 residues. The CDR3 here is CASSQEAGGPGDTQYF. The CDR3 nucleotides read TGTGCCAGCAGCCAAGAAGCGGGGGGGCCAGGAGATACGCAGTATTTT.

The rearrangement uses TRBV3-1 (or the pseudogene TRBV3-2) and TRBJ1-2, with D unresolved. CDR1 and CDR2 from the germline V gene are LGHDT and YNNKEL (reference sequence). Between the trimmed V and J ends, which lost 2 bases and 4 bases, there was a span of 11 bases. The CDR3 length is 14 residues. CDR3 nucleotide sequence: TGTGCCAGCAGCCAATCGGGTTTGAGCTATGGCTACACCTTC. Translation gives CASSQSGLSYGYTF.

The rearrangement uses TRBV9 and TRBJ1-1; D call uncertain. CDR1 is SGDLS and CDR2 is YYNGEE in the germline V gene. This CDR3 contains 15 residues. Trimming stripped 0 bases from V and 0 bases from J, with 9 bases between. CDR3 loop: CASSVVPQVNTEAFF. The CDR3 nucleotides are TGTGCCAGCAGCGTAGTGCCTCAGGTGAACACTGAAGCTTTCTTT.

This chain uses TRBV15 with TRBJ2-4; D possibly corresponds to TRBD2 (6 bases). The CDR3 has 18 amino acids. V lost 0 bases to trimming and J lost 7 bases, with 22 bases between them. From germline, CDR1 is LNHNV and CDR2 YYDKDF (reference sequence). CDR3 coding DNA: TGTGCCACCAGCAGAGAACCGGGATCACTTACCCGGGAGAACATTCAGTACTTC. It encodes CATSREPGSLTRENIQYF.

The chain carries TRBV18 and TRBJ1-2; 10 bases line up with TRBD1. The junction had 3 bases not matched to a gene; V was cut back by 3 bases and J by 2 bases. CDR3 length: 15 residues. Germline V gene lookup returns CDR1 KGHSH and CDR2 LQKENI. CDR3 in DNA: TGTGCCAGCTCACCGGACAGGGGGTTCAACTATGGCTACACCTTC. It translates to CASSPDRGFNYGYTF.

The chain uses TRBV5-1 and TRBJ1-2, with 7 nucleotides matching TRBD1. Germline CDR1 reads SGHRS; CDR2 reads YFSETQ. The V segment lost 3 bases and the J segment 6 bases; nucleotides outside the gene matches: 5. The CDR3 covers 13 residues. The CDR3 nucleotides read TGCGCCAGCAGCTGGAGCGACAGGGATGGCTACACCTTC. Its translation: CASSWSDRDGYTF.

This clone has only a few counts. The rearrangement joins TRBV21-1 to TRBJ2-7; the table names TRBD1, a call not compared with the DNA. TRBV21-1 is a listed pseudogene. CDR3 size: 17 residues. The CDR3 DNA follows: TGTGCCAGCAGCAAAGATAGGTGCCGGGACAAAAACTACGAGCAGTACTTC. As protein: CASSKDRCRDKNYEQYF.

The chain recombines TRBV2 with TRBJ2-1, with D maybe TRBD2 (5 bases). CDR1 is SNHLY and CDR2 is FYNNEI in the germline V gene. The CDR3 loop spans 16 amino acids. Trimming took 7 bases from V and 6 from J, leaving 22 bases between them. The CDR3 DNA is TGTGCCAGCACCCCAAGGATGAAGGGAAGCGGCAATGAGCAGTTCTTC. This sequence encodes CASTPRMKGSGNEQFF.

This sequence joins TRBV5-1 and TRBJ1-1, with TRBD1 identical over 8 bases. The trim removed 4 bases at V and 4 bases at J, leaving 6 bases unmatched. Per germline, CDR1 SGHRS and CDR2 YFSETQ. This CDR3 comprises 14 residues. Here the CDR3 reads CASSPWTGTTEAFF. In DNA form, the CDR3 reads TGCGCCAGCAGCCCGTGGACAGGGACCACTGAAGCTTTCTTT. The complete variable domain, with remaining parts taken from reference TRBV5-1 and TRBJ1-1, reads KAGVTQTPRYLIKTRGQQVTLSCSPISGHRSVSWYQQTPGQGLQFLFEYFSETQRNKGNFPGRFSGRQFSNSRSEMNVSTLELGDSALYLCASSPWTGTTEAFFGQGTRLTVV.

This chain uses TRBV5-4 with TRBJ2-2; 10 bases agree with TRBD1. J was trimmed by 1 base and V by 4 bases; bases with no gene match: 7. This CDR3 has 17 amino acids. Germline loops: CDR1 SGHNT, CDR2 YYREEE (reference sequence). The chain's CDR3 is CASSPGTGVGNTGELFF. The CDR3 coding sequence is TGTGCCAGCAGCCCCGGGACAGGGGTAGGGAACACCGGGGAGCTGTTTTTT.